Reported below is one TCR beta chain. There are many counts of this clonotype. This clone's antigen is unknown. Per-base quality was not reported, and no clone a single base away is much larger than it. Amplification of TCR beta CDR3 regions was carried out from RNA transcripts. The first round of RT-PCR for the TCR CDR3 was performed with the HTBI primer set and the Qiagen OneStep RT-PCR kit. Libraries were constructed in a second round of multiplex PCR, after which size selection and purification were carried out. Paired-end sequencing of the libraries was performed with 100 bp reads on an Illumina HiSeq2000. Concerning the study's data processing: SOAPnuke was used to process the raw data, removing reads that contained adapters or uncalled bases, had a mean Phred below 15, or lacked an exact match to the constant primer or identifier. High-quality paired reads were merged with COPE v1.2.5, and unique nucleotide sequences were defined as clonotypes. MiTCR v1.1 was used to align clonotypes to the IMGT TRBV, TRBD and TRBJ reference segments. The analysis included only V-J combinations with a frequency above 0.0001, which together covered approximately 99% of the repertoires. The TCS score was defined as F50 (clonal expansion) divided by E x V (chaos), with BLOSUM62-based TCRdist calculated between CDR3 peptides within each V-J. Welch's t-statistics and random forest reduced 450 to 600 V-J features to roughly 13, which were used in a naive Bayes classifier (R e1071). The public reads were quality trimmed at Q25 with fastp and then assembled into clones with MiXCR by TCRdb, keeping productive beta chains. Each entry is one CDR3 protein sequence, shown with its most common DNA and genes. TCRdb assigned the V and J calls; the authors' analysis was not used. Across this sample there are 400,000 to 600,000 distinct CDR3 sequences, with about 20% seen only once. The top ten hold 26% of the sample.

The entry originates in a study of T cells in Graves' hyperthyroidism and ophthalmopathy (dated by TCRdb to the late 2010s). In the study overall: Peripheral blood samples were taken at initial diagnosis, before any treatment was given. To identify TCR V-J signatures that set the groups apart, the researchers used a discovery cohort of 100 patients, made up of around 42 with Graves' ophthalmopathy and 57 with stable Graves' hyperthyroidism. The 75 to 100 discovery patients were randomly split 7:3 into training and test sets. Following sampling, methimazole starting at 30 mg daily was given to hyperthyroidism patients, and high-dose intravenous methylprednisolone was given to ophthalmopathy patients. The paper describes TCR Vbeta CDR3 sequencing of around 140 peripheral blood samples, made up of 43 ophthalmopathy patients, around 78 hyperthyroidism patients and 17 progressor patients. Prospective prediction of ophthalmopathy was tested in an independent validation cohort of approximately 18 hyperthyroidism patients and 17 patients who later progressed to ophthalmopathy. In six Graves' hyperthyroidism patients, the study also compared T-cell repertoires from thyroid tissue with T-cell repertoires from blood.

Overall results and qualifications from the work: In validation, progression to ophthalmopathy was predicted by the model with around 70% sensitivity and 72.22% specificity, a median of 6.5 months before onset. Sample size was not statistically predetermined, and investigators were not blinded to group allocation. Ophthalmopathy was separated from stable hyperthyroidism by a 13 V-J signature model, with 87.88% sensitivity and 81% to 83% specificity obtained in cross-validation and 80%/75% obtained in testing. Most expanded thyroid clonotypes (frequency above 0.001) were also detected in blood, a finding suggesting that blood repertoires may reflect thyroid immune responses.

V loses 5 bases of germline sequence and J loses 6 bases, and the interval between the two ends is 11 bases. From the cysteine up to the phenylalanine, the CDR3 has a length of 12 residues. The CDR3 DNA has 36 bases and is translated from base 1. Stable Graves' hyperthyroidism was defined as no progression to ophthalmopathy during 18 months of follow-up. Hyperthyroidism patients were aged 18 to 65 years and newly diagnosed, with disease duration of less than 2 months. Patients with uncontrolled infections, other autoimmune diseases, pregnancy or lactation were excluded. Diagnoses relied on clinical symptoms, serum thyroxine and TRAb, thyroid ultrasound and orbital computed tomography. PBMCs were isolated from about 9.2 ml of fresh peripheral blood by Ficoll-Paque density gradient centrifugation. Total RNA was extracted with Trizol reagent, and quality was checked on an Agilent 2100 Bioanalyzer.

The sample comprised blood. The source of this sequence is a man younger than 35 with Graves' hyperthyroidism. The rearrangement combines TRBV12-3 or TRBV12-4 with TRBJ2-7, with the identity of the D gene unclear. The bases read TGTGCCAGCAGTCCGAATTTAGGCGAGCAGTACTTC. Its product reads: CASSPNLGEQYF.